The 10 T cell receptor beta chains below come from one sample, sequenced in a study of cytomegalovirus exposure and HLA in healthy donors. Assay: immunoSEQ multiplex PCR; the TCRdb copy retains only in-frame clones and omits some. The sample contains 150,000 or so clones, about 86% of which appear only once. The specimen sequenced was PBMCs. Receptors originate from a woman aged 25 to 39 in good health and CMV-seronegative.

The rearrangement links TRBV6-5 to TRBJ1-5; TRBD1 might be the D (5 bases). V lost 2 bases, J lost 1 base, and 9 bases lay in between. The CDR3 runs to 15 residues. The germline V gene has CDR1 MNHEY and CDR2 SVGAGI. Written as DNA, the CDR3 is TGTGCCAGCAGTTACGGGGCAGGGAGCAATCAGCCCCAGCATTTT. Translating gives CASSYGAGSNQPQHF.

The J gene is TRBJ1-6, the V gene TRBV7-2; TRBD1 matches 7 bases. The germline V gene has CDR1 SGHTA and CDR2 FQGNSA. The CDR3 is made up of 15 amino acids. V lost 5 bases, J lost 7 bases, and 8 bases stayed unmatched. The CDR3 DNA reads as TGTGCCAGCAGCCGGGACAGCCTGGGGAATTCACCCCTCCACTTT. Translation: CASSRDSLGNSPLHF.

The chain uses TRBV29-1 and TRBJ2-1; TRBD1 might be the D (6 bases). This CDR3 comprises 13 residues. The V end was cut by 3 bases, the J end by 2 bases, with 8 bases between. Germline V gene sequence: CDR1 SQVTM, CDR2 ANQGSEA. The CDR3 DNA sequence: TGCAGCGTTGACCGGACAGCCTACAATGAGCAGTTCTTC. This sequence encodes CSVDRTAYNEQFF.

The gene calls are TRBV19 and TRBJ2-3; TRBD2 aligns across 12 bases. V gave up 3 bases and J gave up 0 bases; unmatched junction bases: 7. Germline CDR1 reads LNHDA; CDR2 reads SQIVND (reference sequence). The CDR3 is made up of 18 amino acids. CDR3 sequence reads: CASSIGLAGSPSTDTQYF. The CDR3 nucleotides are TGTGCCAGTAGTATTGGACTAGCGGGGTCCCCTAGCACAGATACGCAGTATTTT.

The chain's CDR3 is CASSLHAKNQPQHF. CDR3 nucleotides: TGTGCCAGCAGTCTTCACGCGAAAAATCAGCCCCAGCATTTT. The chain has TRBV27 and TRBJ1-5; no clear D. Between the trimmed V and J ends, which lost 5 bases and 4 bases, there was a span of 12 bases. CDR1 and CDR2 (germline): MNHEY, SMNVEV (reference sequence). The CDR3 has 14 residues.

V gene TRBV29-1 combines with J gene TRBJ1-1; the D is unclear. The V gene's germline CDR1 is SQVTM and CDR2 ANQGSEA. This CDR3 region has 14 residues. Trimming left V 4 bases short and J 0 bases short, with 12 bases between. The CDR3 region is CSVAPSGLNTEAFF. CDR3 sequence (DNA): TGCAGCGTTGCCCCCTCGGGGTTGAACACTGAAGCTTTCTTT.

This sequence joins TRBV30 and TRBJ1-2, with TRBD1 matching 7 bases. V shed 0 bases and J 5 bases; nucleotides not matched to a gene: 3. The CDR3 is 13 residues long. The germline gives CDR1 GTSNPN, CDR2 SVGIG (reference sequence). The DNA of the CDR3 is TGTGCCTGGAGTGTCAGGGGGGATTATGGCTACACCTTC. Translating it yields CAWSVRGDYGYTF. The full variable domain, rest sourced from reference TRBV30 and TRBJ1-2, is SQTIHQWPATLVQPVGSPLSLECTVEGTSNPNLYWYRQAAGRGLQLLFYSVGIGQISSEVPQNLSASRPQDRQFILSSKKLLLSDSGFYLCAWSVRGDYGYTFGSGTRLTVV.

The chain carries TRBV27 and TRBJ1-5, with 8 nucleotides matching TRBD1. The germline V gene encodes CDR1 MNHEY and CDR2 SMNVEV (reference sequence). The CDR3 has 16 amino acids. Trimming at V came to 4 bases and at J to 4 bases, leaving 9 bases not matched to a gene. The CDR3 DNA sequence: TGTGCCAGCAGTTCCTTCGACAGGGGATCTAATCAGCCCCAGCATTTT. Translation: CASSSFDRGSNQPQHF.

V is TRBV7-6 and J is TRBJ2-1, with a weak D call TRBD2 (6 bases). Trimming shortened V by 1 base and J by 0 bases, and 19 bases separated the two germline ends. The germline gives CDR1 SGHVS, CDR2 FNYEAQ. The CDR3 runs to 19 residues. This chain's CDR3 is CASSLGTRGGSYSYNEQFF. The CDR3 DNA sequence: TGTGCCAGCAGCTTAGGAACCCGGGGAGGATCCTACTCCTACAATGAGCAGTTCTTC. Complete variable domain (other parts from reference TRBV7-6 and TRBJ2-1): GAGVSQSPRYKVTKRGQDVALRCDPISGHVSLYWYRQALGQGPEFLTYFNYEAQQDKSGLPNDRFSAERPEGSISTLTIQRTEQRDSAMYRCASSLGTRGGSYSYNEQFFGPGTRLTVL.

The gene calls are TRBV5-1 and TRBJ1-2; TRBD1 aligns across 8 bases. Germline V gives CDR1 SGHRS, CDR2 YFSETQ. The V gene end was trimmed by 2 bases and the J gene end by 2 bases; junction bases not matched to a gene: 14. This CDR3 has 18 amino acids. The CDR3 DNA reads TGCGCCAGCAGCTTCGGGACAGGTTACAAGTTGAGGAACTATGGCTACACCTTC. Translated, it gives CASSFGTGYKLRNYGYTF. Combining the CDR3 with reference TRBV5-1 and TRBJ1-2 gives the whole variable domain KAGVTQTPRYLIKTRGQQVTLSCSPISGHRSVSWYQQTPGQGLQFLFEYFSETQRNKGNFPGRFSGRQFSNSRSEMNVSTLELGDSALYLCASSFGTGYKLRNYGYTFGSGTRLTVV.